This T cell receptor (beta chain) was profiled in a study of T cells in Graves' hyperthyroidism and ophthalmopathy. Study-level points and caveats: Ophthalmopathy prediction by the model preceded onset by a median about 6 months. Most thyroid clonotypes expanded above 0.001 were also detected in blood.

This clonotype was detected many times. Its specificity is unknown. Researchers amplified the TCR beta CDR3 regions from RNA transcripts. The HTBI primer set served for first-round RT-PCR of the TCR CDR3. Via MiXCR, TCRdb re-called the multiplex PCR reads, giving one row per CDR3 protein. The sample has 610,000 or so distinct CDR3 sequences, around 42% seen once. Trimming removed 0 bases from V and 1 base from J, with 5 bases in between. The germline CDR1 and CDR2 sequences are SGDLS and YYNGEE. The CDR3 sequence is 13 residues long. The sequence was collected from a young woman with Graves' hyperthyroidism. The chain employs TRBV9 and TRBJ2-7; D remains ambiguous. What was sequenced was peripheral blood or thyroid tissue (not recorded which). CDR3 nucleotides: TGTGCCAGCAGCGTAGGACATTCCTACGAGCAGTACTTC. Translated, it gives CASSVGHSYEQYF.